This TCR beta chain was recorded in a study of T cell repertoires in cytomegalovirus infection. A few counts support this clonotype. J gave up 7 bases and V 5 bases, and 10 bases lay outside the gene matches. Germline values: CDR1 LNHDA, CDR2 SQIVND (reference sequence). The CDR3 covers 16 residues. MiXCR, run by TCRdb on the reads, gives a single entry per CDR3 protein. The profile shows more than 150,000 distinct CDR3 sequences, approximately 19% of them singletons. The sequenced sample consisted of PBMCs. The receptor's source is a human donor in good health (CMV status not recorded). Some clones in this sample may be carry-over from other donors' samples. The rearrangement uses TRBV19 and TRBJ2-2, with 10 bases fitting TRBD2. The CDR3 spells CASSPVSGRFGGELFF. CDR3 coding DNA: TGTGCCAGTAGTCCTGTTAGCGGGAGGTTCGGCGGGGAGCTGTTTTTT.